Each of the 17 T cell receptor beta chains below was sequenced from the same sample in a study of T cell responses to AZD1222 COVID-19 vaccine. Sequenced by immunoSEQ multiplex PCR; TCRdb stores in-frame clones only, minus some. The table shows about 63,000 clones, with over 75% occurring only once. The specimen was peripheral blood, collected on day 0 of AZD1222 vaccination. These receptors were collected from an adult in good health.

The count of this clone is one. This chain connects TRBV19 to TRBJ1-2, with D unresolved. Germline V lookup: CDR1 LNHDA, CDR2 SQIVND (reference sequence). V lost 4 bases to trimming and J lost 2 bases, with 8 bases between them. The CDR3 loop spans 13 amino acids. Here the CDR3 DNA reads TGTGCCAGTAGTAAGGGCTTAAACTATGGCTACACCTTC. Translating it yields CASSKGLNYGYTF.

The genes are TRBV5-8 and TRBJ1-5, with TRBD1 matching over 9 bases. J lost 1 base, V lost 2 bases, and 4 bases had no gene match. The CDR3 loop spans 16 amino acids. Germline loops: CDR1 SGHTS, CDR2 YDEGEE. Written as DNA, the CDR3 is TGTGCCAGCAGCTTACAGGGGGCTTGGAGCAATCAGCCCCAGCATTTT. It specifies CASSLQGAWSNQPQHF.

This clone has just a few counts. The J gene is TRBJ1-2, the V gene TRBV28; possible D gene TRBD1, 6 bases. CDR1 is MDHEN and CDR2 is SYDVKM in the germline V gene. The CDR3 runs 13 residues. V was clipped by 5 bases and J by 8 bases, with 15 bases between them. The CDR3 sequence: CASSLQGPYGYTF. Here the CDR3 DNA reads TGTGCCAGCAGTCTACAGGGTCCCTACGGCTACACCTTC.

The CDR3, as DNA: TGTGCCAGCAGCCAAGAAAGCCTAGCGGGGATAAACACTGAAGCTTTCTTT. Amino acid sequence: CASSQESLAGINTEAFF. The V gene is TRBV3-1 (or the pseudogene TRBV3-2), the J gene TRBJ1-1, with D unclear. Trimming cost V 0 bases and J 2 bases, with 16 bases left between them. CDR1 and CDR2 from the germline V gene are LGHDT and YNNKEL (reference sequence). CDR3 length: 17 amino acids.

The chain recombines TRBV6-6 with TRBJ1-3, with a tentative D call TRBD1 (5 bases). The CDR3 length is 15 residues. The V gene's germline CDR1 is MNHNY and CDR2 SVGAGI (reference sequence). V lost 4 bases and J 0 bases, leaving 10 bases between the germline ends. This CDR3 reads CASSWGDPSGNTIYF. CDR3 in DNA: TGTGCCAGCAGTTGGGGGGACCCCTCTGGAAACACCATATATTTT.

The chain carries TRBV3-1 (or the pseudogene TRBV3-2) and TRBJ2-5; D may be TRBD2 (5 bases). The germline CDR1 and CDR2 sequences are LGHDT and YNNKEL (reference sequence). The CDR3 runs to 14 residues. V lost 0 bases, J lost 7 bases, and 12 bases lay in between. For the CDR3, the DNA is TGTGCCAGCAGCCAAGAGCGACAAGCGGCGACCCAGTACTTC. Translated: CASSQERQAATQYF.

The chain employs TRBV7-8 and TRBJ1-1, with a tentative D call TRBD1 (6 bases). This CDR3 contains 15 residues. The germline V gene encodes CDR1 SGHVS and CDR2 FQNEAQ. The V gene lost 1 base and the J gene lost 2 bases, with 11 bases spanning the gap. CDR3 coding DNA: TGTGCCAGCAGCTTAGTGCAGGGGACCAACACTGAAGCTTTCTTT. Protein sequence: CASSLVQGTNTEAFF.

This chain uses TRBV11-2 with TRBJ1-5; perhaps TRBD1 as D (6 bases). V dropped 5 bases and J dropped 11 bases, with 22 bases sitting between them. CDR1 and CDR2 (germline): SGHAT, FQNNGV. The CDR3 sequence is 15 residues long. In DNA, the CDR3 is TGTGCCAGCAGCCTGGACGGAGGGGGGTTGGGGGCCCAGCATTTT. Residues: CASSLDGGGLGAQHF.

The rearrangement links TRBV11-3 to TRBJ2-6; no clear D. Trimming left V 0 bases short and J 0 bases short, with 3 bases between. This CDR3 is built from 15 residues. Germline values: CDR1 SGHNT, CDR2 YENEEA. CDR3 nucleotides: TGTGCCAGCAGCTTAGACTCCTCTGGGGCCAACGTCCTGACTTTC. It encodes CASSLDSSGANVLTF.

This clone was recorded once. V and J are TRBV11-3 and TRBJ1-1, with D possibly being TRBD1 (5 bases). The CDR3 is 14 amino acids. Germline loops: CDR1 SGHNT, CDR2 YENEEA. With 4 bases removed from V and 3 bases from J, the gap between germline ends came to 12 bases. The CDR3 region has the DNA TGTGCCAGCAGCTCAAGTGGGGGGGACACTGAAGCTTTCTTT. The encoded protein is CASSSSGGDTEAFF.

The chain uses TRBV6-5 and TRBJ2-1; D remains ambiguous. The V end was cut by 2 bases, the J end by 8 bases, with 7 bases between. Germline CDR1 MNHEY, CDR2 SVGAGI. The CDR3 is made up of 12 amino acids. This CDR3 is CASSYNSDEQFF. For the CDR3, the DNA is TGTGCCAGCAGTTACAACAGCGATGAGCAGTTCTTC.

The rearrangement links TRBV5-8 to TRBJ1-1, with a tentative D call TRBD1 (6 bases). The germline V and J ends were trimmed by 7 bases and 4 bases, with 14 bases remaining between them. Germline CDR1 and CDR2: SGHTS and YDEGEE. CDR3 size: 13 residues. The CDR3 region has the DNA TGTGCCAGCCTTCAGGGGACTGCCACTGAAGCTTTCTTT. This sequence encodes CASLQGTATEAFF.

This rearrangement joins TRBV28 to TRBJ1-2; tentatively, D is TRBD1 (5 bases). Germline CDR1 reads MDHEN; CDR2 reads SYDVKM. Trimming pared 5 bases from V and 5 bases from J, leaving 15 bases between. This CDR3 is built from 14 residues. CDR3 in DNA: TGTGCCAGCAGTCCCCTCCCAGGGTATTATGGCTACACCTTC. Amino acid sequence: CASSPLPGYYGYTF.

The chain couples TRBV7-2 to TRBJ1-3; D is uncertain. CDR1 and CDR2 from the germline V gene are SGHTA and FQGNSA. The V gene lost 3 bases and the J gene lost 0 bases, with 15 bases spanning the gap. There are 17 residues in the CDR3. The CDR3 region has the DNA TGTGCCAGCAGCTTTAGAGGCCGGGGAAACTCTGGAAACACCATATATTTT. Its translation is CASSFRGRGNSGNTIYF.

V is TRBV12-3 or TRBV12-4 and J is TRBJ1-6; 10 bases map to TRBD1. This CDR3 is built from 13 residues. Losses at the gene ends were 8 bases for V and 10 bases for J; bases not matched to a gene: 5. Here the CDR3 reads CASGQGERSPLHF. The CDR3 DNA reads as TGTGCCAGCGGACAGGGGGAACGATCACCCCTCCACTTT.

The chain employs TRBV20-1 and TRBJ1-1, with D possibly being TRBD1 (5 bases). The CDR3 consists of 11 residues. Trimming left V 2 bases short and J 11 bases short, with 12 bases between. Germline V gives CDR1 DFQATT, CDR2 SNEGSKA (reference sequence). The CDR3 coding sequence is TGCAGTGCTAGACAGGGATCCGGCGCTTTCTTT. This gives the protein CSARQGSGAFF.

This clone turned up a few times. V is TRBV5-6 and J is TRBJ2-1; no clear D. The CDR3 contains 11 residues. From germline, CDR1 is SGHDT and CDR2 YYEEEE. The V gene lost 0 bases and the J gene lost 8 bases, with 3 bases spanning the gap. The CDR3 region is CASSLVDEQFF. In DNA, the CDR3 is TGTGCCAGCAGCTTGGTCGATGAGCAGTTCTTC.